This entry concerns a single T cell receptor beta chain. Its antigen is not known. The sample originates from a study of T cell repertoires and HLA-DP antigens. Findings and limits, study-wide: Sorted CD137+ cells had clonality 0.3 to 0.45 against both alloantigens, versus about 0.04 pre-culture.

Sequencing was performed with immunoSEQ multiplex PCR; in TCRdb, only in-frame clones are kept and a portion is missing. The sample has around 100,000 clones, 80% to 95% seen once; the top ten hold around 0.25%. CD4+ T cells, purified by negative selection, averaged 97.7% purity. The CDR3 is 20 residues long. V was trimmed by 2 bases and J by 0 bases, leaving 23 bases between them. In germline, CDR1 is SGHRS, CDR2 YFSETQ. The rearrangement links TRBV5-1 to TRBJ1-4, with D perhaps matching TRBD1 (6 bases). The sample consisted of CD4+ T cells from PBMCs. The source is a woman between 18 and 30 years old in good health and CMV-seronegative. This chain's CDR3 is CASSLHRGTNRAPTNEKLFF. The CDR3 DNA follows: TGCGCCAGCAGCTTACACAGAGGTACAAACAGGGCACCAACTAATGAAAAACTGTTTTTT.